The 19 T cell receptor beta chains in this list originate from one sample, sequenced in a study of molecular identifiers for immune sequencing clone quantification. TCRdb used MiXCR to reprocess the PCR reads, holding one entry per CDR3 protein. Among over 300,000 distinct CDR3 sequences listed, roughly a quarter were seen once. The sample was naive CD8+ T cells from blood, with Jurkat cell RNA spiked in. Subset in this sample: FACS-sorted CD8+CD4-CCR7+CD45RA+ naive T cells. These receptors originate from a human donor in good health. Some libraries in this study had Jurkat cell RNA spiked in.

With respect to this clonotype: One end of the junction does not line up with germline, which may come from a read error. V gene TRBV4-1 combines with J gene TRBJ2-7, with a possible D match to TRBD1 (6 bases). The CDR3 length is 15 residues. CDR1 MGHRA and CDR2 YSYEKL come from the germline V gene. The CDR3 here is CASSQNRDTVLEQNF. Here the CDR3 DNA reads TGCGCCAGCAGCCAGAACCGGGACACGGTTCTCGAGCAGAACTTC.

As regards this clonotype: A much larger clonotype is one base distant, so this may be a read error. V and J are TRBV25-1 and TRBJ2-7; D not resolved. V was shortened by 1 base and J by 3 bases, with 10 bases between the two germline ends. The germline V gene encodes CDR1 MGHDK and CDR2 SYGVNS. This CDR3 contains 14 residues. CDR3 amino acids: CASSELAHLYEQYF. The CDR3 DNA reads as TGTGCCAGCAGTGAATTGGCACACCTCTACGAGCAGTACTTC.

Many counts were recorded for this clonotype. The chain carries TRBV25-1 and TRBJ2-7; the match to TRBD1 covers 7 bases. The CDR3 runs 12 residues. Germline V lookup: CDR1 MGHDK, CDR2 SYGVNS. V gave up 6 bases and J gave up 6 bases; unmatched junction bases: 5. CDR3 sequence: CASRLGGGEQYF. CDR3 DNA sequence: TGTGCCAGCAGACTAGGGGGCGGCGAGCAGTACTTC.

This clonotype was observed a handful of times. One end of the junction varies from germline; a read error may be responsible. The V call is TRBV12-3 or TRBV12-4, the J call TRBJ2-5; D is tentatively TRBD1 or TRBD2 (5 bases each). CDR3 length: 15 residues. CDR3 DNA: TGTGCCAGCAGCCCCCCTCCTGAGGTTGAGGGGACCCGGTACTTC. As protein: CASSPPPEVEGTRYF.

The V gene is TRBV4-1, the J gene TRBJ2-2; no clear D. The CDR3 contains 13 residues. V lost 8 bases and J lost 0, with 7 bases in between. Germline V gene sequence: CDR1 MGHRA, CDR2 YSYEKL. For the CDR3, the DNA is TGCGCCAGCGGCTGGACGAACACCGGGGAGCTGTTTTTT. It encodes CASGWTNTGELFF.

This clonotype turned up a few times. A clone one base away is much larger, so this may be a read error. This chain joins TRBV28 and TRBJ1-2; D is perhaps TRBD1 (6 bases). The CDR3 is 14 residues long. Germline V gene sequence: CDR1 MDHEN, CDR2 SYDVKM. The CDR3 nucleotides are TGTGCCAGCAGCACGGACAGCCCGAACTATGGCTACGCCTTC. Translated, it gives CASSTDSPNYGYAF.

Comment on this clonotype: With a much larger clone just one base away, this may be a read error. The rearrangement uses TRBV7-9 and TRBJ2-1; no firm D call. Germline V lookup: CDR1 SEHNR, CDR2 FQNEAQ (reference sequence). The CDR3 loop spans 16 amino acids. CDR3 in DNA: TGTGCCAGCAGCTCCCGGACCCGAAGCTCCAACAATGAGCAGTTCTTC. It specifies CASSSRTRSSNNEQFF. Using reference TRBV7-9 and TRBJ2-1 for the parts outside the CDR3, the full variable domain is DTGVSQNPRHKITKRGQNVTFRCDPISEHNRLYWYRQTLGQGPEFLTYFQNEAQLEKSRLLSDRFSAERPKGSFSTLEIQRTEQGDSAMYLCASSSRTRSSNNEQFFGPGTRLTVL.

The chain carries TRBV14 and TRBJ1-1; D is uncertain. There are 15 residues in the CDR3. From germline, CDR1 is SGHDN and CDR2 FVKESK. Between the trimmed V and J ends, which lost 1 base and 5 bases, there was a span of 14 bases. The CDR3 loop reads CASSQARVLMTEAFF. The CDR3, as DNA: TGTGCCAGCAGCCAAGCGCGGGTTCTGATGACTGAAGCTTTCTTT.

This chain links TRBV19 with TRBJ2-3; D is uncertain. The germline CDR1 and CDR2 sequences are LNHDA and SQIVND (reference sequence). The V gene lost 6 bases and the J gene lost 2 bases, with 21 bases spanning the gap. The CDR3 extends over 17 amino acids. CDR3 sequence reads: CASSPVFGYDYTDTQYF. The CDR3 nucleotides read TGTGCCAGTAGCCCCGTTTTTGGGTACGATTACACAGATACGCAGTATTTT.

This clonotype was detected ten times or more. The chain links TRBV5-4 to TRBJ1-1; D ambiguous. The CDR3 contains 14 residues. Trimming left V 0 bases short and J 0 bases short, with 6 bases between. Germline assignment: CDR1 SGHNT and CDR2 YYREEE (reference sequence). The chain's CDR3 is CASSLGVMNTEAFF. CDR3 DNA sequence: TGTGCCAGCAGCTTGGGGGTCATGAACACTGAAGCTTTCTTT.

For this clonotype: One end of the junction fails to match germline, which may point to a read error. The rearrangement joins TRBV2 to TRBJ2-3, with TRBD1 matching 10 bases. Germline V gene data show CDR1 as SNHLY and CDR2 as FYNNEI. The CDR3 extends over 14 amino acids. The DNA of the CDR3 is TGTGCCAGCAGCGACAGGGGGCCTTCAGATACGCAGTGTTTT. The encoded protein is CASSDRGPSDTQCF.

Note on this clonotype: Relative to the germline gene, one junction end is altered; a read error may explain this. This chain links TRBV29-1 with TRBJ2-3, with D unresolved. The CDR3 contains 14 residues. Germline V gene lookup returns CDR1 SQVTM and CDR2 ANQGSEA. The CDR3 DNA sequence: TGCGGCGTCCTACATGGAAGCAGCACAGATACGCAGTATTTT. The encoded protein is CGVLHGSSTDTQYF.

This clonotype turned up a few times. The chain links TRBV19 to TRBJ1-6; tentatively, D is TRBD1 (6 bases). The V and J ends lost 4 bases and 1 base respectively, with 14 bases between them. The CDR3 consists of 17 residues. Per germline, CDR1 LNHDA and CDR2 SQIVND (reference sequence). CDR3 region: CASSTGTSRSYNSPLHF. The CDR3 coding sequence is TGTGCCAGTAGTACCGGGACATCCAGGTCCTATAATTCACCCCTCCACTTT.

In the case of this clonotype: Mismatch with germline at one junction end may stem from a read error. V usage is TRBV20-1 and J usage is TRBJ2-3, with 9 bases aligning to TRBD2. Germline V gene lookup returns CDR1 DFQATT and CDR2 SNEGSKA (reference sequence). This CDR3 is 15 amino acids long. The CDR3 bases are TGCAGTGCTAGAGATAAGGGGACTAGCACAAATACGCAGTATTTT. Amino acids: CSARDKGTSTNTQYF.

This clonotype was counted many times. The rearrangement joins TRBV5-1 to TRBJ2-7; D perhaps matches TRBD2 (6 bases). Germline V gives CDR1 SGHRS, CDR2 YFSETQ. This CDR3 spans 13 amino acids. The germline V and J ends were trimmed by 2 bases and 6 bases, with 12 bases remaining between them. The CDR3 bases are TGCGCCAGCAGCTTAGGGACTCCCAGCGAGCAGTACTTC. Protein product: CASSLGTPSEQYF.

The genes are TRBV11-2 and TRBJ2-3; D is possibly TRBD1 or TRBD2 (5 bases each). Germline V gene lookup returns CDR1 SGHAT and CDR2 FQNNGV. The CDR3 has 15 residues. The V and J ends lost 5 bases and 2 bases respectively, with 14 bases between them. As DNA, the CDR3 is TGTGCCAGCAGCACCCAGGGACCTTACACAGATACGCAGTATTTT. It codes for CASSTQGPYTDTQYF.

Ten or more counts support this clonotype. The V gene is TRBV29-1, the J gene TRBJ2-6; D remains unclear. This CDR3 has 15 amino acids. Germline V CDR1 and CDR2: SQVTM, ANQGSEA. V was pared by 4 bases and J by 3 bases, with 13 bases between. Here the CDR3 DNA reads TGCAGCGTTGCGGAGTACGTTAGTGGGGCCAACGTCCTGACTTTC. Protein product: CSVAEYVSGANVLTF.

In this sample, this clonotype turned up many times. This chain's CDR3 is CASSLPGLEGTDTQYF. In DNA form, the CDR3 reads TGTGCCAGCAGCCTACCCGGACTAGAAGGCACAGATACGCAGTATTTT. The V and J genes are TRBV13 and TRBJ2-3, with 7 bases identical to TRBD2. This CDR3 comprises 16 residues. Germline lookup yields CDR1 PRHDT and CDR2 FYEKMQ (reference sequence). After removal of 5 bases from V and 1 base from J, the junction contained 9 bases not matched to a gene.

This clonotype was recorded at least ten times. V is TRBV6-5 and J is TRBJ1-5; D is perhaps TRBD1 (6 bases). In germline, CDR1 is MNHEY, CDR2 SVGAGI. V shed 5 bases and J shed 2 bases, with 13 bases lying between them. The CDR3 length is 15 residues. The CDR3 DNA is TGTGCCAGCAGTCCCGGGGGCTTTGGCAATCAGCCCCAGCATTTT. Translation: CASSPGGFGNQPQHF.